This TCR beta chain is drawn from a study of blood T cell repertoires in COVID-19. Study at large: The study drew acute and convalescent COVID-19 samples from the United States, Italy and Spain.

This clone was seen many times. The cohort comprised adults aged roughly 18 to 95 years residing in 24 US areas. Clinical histories supplied by participants themselves formed the basis of cohort assignment. From germline, CDR1 is LNHDA and CDR2 SQIVND (reference sequence). Trimming took off 4 bases at V and 7 bases at J, with 13 bases between the two ends. The length of the CDR3 is 13 residues. Per the original methods: Amplified reference gene primers provided the basis for estimating nucleated cell counts. Using immunoSEQ multiplex PCR, the repertoire was profiled, and TCRdb retains in-frame clones only, with some absent. The V and J calls and clone size come from that table; D and trimming were worked out from the DNA. This table holds some 200,000 clones, approximately 83% found once.

This receptor was obtained from a woman aged 35 to 49 with acute COVID-19. The sample comprised PBMCs or T cells enriched from blood (not recorded which). This rearrangement joins TRBV19 to TRBJ1-1; D is ambiguous. In nucleotides, the CDR3 is TGTGCCAGTAGTAAGTCAGGTCAGGATGAAGCTTTCTTT. Its translation: CASSKSGQDEAFF.